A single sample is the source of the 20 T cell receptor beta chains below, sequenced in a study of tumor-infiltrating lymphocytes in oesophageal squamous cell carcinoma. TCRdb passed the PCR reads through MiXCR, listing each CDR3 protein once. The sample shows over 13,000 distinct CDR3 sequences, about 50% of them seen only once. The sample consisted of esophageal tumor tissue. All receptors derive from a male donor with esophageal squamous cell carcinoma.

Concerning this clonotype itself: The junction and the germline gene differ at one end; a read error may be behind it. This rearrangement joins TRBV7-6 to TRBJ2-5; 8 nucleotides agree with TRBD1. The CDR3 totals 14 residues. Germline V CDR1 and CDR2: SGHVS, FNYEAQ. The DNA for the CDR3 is TGTGCTAGCAGCCAAGGACAGGGCCAAGAGACCCAGTACTTC. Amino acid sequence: CASSQGQGQETQYF.

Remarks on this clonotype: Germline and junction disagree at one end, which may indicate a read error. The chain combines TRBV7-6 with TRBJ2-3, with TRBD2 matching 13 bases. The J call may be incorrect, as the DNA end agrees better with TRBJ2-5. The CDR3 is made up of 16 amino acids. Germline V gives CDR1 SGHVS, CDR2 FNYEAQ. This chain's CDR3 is CASSQGGGLAGTAQYF. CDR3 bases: TGTGCTAGCAGCCAAGGGGGGGGACTAGCGGGGACCGCCCAGTACTTC.

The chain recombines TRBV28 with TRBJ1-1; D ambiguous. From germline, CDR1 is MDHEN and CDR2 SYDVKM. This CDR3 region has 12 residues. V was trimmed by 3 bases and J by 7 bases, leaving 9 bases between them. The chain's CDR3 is CASSFGDLEAFF. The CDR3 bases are TGTGCCAGCAGTTTTGGGGATCTTGAAGCTTTCTTT.

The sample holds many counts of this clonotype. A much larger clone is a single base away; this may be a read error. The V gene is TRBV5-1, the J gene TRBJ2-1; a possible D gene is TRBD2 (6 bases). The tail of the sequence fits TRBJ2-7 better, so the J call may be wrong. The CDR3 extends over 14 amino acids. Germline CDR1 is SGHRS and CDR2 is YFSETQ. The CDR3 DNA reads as TGCGCCAGCAGCCCAGGGACTTACTACAATGAGCAGTACTTC. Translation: CASSPGTYYNEQYF.

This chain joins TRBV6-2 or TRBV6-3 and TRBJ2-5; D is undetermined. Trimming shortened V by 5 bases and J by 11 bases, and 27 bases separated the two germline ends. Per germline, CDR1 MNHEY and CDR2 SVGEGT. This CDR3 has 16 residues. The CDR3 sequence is CASSRLVGITYNEQYF. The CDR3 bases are TGTGCCAGCAGTCGCTTGGTAGGGATCACCTACAATGAGCAGTACTTC.

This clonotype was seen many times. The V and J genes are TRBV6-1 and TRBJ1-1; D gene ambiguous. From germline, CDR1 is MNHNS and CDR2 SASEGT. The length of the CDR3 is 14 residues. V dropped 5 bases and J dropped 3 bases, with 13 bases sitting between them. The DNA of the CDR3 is TGTGCCAGCAGTTGGGATTTGGTGGACACTGAAGCTTTCTTT. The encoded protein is CASSWDLVDTEAFF.

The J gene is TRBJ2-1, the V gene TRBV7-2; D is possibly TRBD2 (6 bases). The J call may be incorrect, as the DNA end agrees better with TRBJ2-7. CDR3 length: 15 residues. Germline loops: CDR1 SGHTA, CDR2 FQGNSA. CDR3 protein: CASSYLEGWVGEQYF. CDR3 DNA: TGTGCCAGCAGCTATTTGGAGGGATGGGTCGGGGAGCAGTACTTC.

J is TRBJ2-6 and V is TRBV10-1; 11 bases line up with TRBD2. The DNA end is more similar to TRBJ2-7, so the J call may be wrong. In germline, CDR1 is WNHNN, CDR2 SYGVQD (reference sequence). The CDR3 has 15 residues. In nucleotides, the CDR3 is TGCGCCAGCAGTCCTTTAGCGGGAGGGCCGAAGGAGCAGTACTTC. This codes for CASSPLAGGPKEQYF.

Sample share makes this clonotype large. CDR3 sequence: CASSLALSSGSIGYEQYF. As DNA, the CDR3 is TGTGCCAGCAGCTTAGCGCTGTCTAGCGGGAGTATAGGCTACGAGCAGTACTTC. This rearrangement joins TRBV7-2 to TRBJ2-7; 10 nucleotides line up with TRBD2. The germline V gene encodes CDR1 SGHTA and CDR2 FQGNSA. The J segment lost 3 bases and the V segment lost 0 bases, leaving 11 bases of the junction unmatched. The CDR3 has 18 residues.

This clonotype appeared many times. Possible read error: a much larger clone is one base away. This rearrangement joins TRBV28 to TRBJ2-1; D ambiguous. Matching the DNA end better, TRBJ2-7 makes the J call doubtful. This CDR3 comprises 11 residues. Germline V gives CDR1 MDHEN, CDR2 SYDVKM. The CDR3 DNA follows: TGTGCCAGCAGAATATACAATGAGCAGTACTTC. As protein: CASRIYNEQYF.

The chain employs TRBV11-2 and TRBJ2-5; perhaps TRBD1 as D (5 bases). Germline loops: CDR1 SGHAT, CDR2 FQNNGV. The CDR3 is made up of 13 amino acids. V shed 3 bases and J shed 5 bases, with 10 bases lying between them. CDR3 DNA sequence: TGTGCCAGCAGCTTGGGCAGGGCTGAGACCCAGTACTTC. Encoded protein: CASSLGRAETQYF.

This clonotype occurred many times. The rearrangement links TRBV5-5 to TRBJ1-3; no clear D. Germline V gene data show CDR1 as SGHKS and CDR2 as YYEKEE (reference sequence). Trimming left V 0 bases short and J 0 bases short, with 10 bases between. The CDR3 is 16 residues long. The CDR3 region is CASSLVRASSGNTIYF. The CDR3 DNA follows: TGTGCCAGCAGCTTGGTGAGGGCATCCTCTGGAAACACCATATATTTT.

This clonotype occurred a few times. CDR3 bases: TGTGCCAGCAGCCACCGGGACGGGGATGAAAAACTGTTTTTT. Its protein product is CASSHRDGDEKLFF. The chain employs TRBV7-6 and TRBJ1-4, with a weak D call TRBD1 (5 bases). Trimming took off 5 bases at V and 6 bases at J, with 13 bases between the two ends. The CDR3 is made up of 14 amino acids. Per germline, CDR1 SGHVS and CDR2 FNYEAQ.

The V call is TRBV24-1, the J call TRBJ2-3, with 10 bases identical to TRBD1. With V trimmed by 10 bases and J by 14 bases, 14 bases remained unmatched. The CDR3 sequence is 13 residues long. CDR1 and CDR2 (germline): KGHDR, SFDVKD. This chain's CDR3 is CATTGTGAGELYF. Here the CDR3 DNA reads TGTGCCACGACCGGGACAGGGGCCGGGGAGCTGTATTTT.

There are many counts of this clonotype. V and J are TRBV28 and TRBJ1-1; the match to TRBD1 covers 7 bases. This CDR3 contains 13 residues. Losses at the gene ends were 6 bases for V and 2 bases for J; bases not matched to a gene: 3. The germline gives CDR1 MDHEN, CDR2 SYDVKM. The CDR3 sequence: CASRGTVNTEAFF. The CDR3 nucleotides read TGTGCCAGCAGGGGGACAGTAAACACTGAAGCTTTCTTT.

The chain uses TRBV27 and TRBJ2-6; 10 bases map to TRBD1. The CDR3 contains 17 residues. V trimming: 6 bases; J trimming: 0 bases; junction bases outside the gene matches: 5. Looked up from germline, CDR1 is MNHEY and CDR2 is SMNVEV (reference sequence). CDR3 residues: CASRSTGGNSGANVLTF. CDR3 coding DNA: TGTGCCAGCAGATCGACAGGGGGCAACTCTGGGGCCAACGTCCTGACTTTC. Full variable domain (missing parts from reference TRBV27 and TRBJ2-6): EAQVTQNPRYLITVTGKKLTVTCSQNMNHEYMSWYRQDPGLGLRQIYYSMNVEVTDKGDVPEGYKVSRKEKRNFPLILESPSPNQTSLYFCASRSTGGNSGANVLTFGAGSRLTVL.

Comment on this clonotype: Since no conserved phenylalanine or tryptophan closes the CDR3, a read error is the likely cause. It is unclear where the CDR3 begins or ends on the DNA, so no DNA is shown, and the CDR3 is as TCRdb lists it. The CDR3 loop is CASSIGTSGVNEQFFGA. This chain uses TRBV7-3 with TRBJ2-6; the tabulated D call, TRBD2, remains unverified against the DNA. The CDR3 spans 17 residues, counting both ends. The germline CDR1 and CDR2 sequences are SGHTA and FQGTGA.

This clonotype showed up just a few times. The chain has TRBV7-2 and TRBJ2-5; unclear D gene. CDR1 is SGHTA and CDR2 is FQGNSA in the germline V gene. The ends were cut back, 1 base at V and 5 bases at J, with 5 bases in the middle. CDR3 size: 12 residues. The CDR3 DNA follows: TGTGCCAGCAGCTTAGATCGGGAGACCCAGTACTTC. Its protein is CASSLDRETQYF.

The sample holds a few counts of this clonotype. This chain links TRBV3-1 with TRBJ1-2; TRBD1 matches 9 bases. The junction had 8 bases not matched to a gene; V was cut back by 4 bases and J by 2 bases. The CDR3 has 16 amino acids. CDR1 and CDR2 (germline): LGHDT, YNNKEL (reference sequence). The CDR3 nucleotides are TGTGCCAGCAGCCGATACATCGGGACAGGGAACTATGGCTACACCTTC. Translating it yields CASSRYIGTGNYGYTF. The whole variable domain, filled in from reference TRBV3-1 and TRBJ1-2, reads DTAVSQTPKYLVTQMGNDKSIKCEQNLGHDTMYWYKQDSKKFLKIMFSYNNKELIINETVPNRFSPKSPDKAHLNLHINSLELGDSAVYFCASSRYIGTGNYGYTFGSGTRLTVV.

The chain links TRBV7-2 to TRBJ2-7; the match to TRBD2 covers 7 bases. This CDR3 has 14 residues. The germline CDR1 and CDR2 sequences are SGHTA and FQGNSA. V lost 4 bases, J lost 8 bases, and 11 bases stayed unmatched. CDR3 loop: CASSYSGTTQKQYF. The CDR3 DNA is TGTGCCAGCAGCTACTCCGGGACTACACAGAAGCAGTACTTC. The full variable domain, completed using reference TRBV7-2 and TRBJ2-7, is GAGVSQSPSNKVTEKGKDVELRCDPISGHTALYWYRQSLGQGLEFLIYFQGNSAPDKSGLPSDRFSAERTGGSVSTLTIQRTQQEDSAVYLCASSYSGTTQKQYFGPGTRLTVT.